The TCR beta chain described here comes from a study of early T cells in non-severe SARS-CoV-2 infection. Overall study context: Chains were unpaired, as sequencing was done on bulk RNA from unsorted whole blood. General study results and limits: Anti-spike CD8 responses were favored in VDJdb matching, and private and CD4 specificities were missed.

At least ten counts were recorded for this clonotype. Its antigen is undetermined. Individual cDNA molecules were tagged with unique molecular identifiers, the study reported. MiXCR, applied by TCRdb to the 5' RACE reads, yields one record per CDR3 protein. The table records roughly 50,000 distinct CDR3 sequences, about 8% of them present only once. The V gene end was trimmed by 5 bases and the J gene end by 2 bases; junction bases not matched to a gene: 15. This CDR3 region has 18 residues. This sample comprised whole blood, obtained at baseline. The TCR was taken from an adult who was a healthcare worker with PCR-confirmed SARS-CoV-2 infection or an uninfected control (not recorded which). The chain joins TRBV12-3 or TRBV12-4 to TRBJ2-7; 10 bases line up with TRBD2. In nucleotides, the CDR3 is TGTGCCAGCAGTCTCCTCCGGGGCTCGGGACTAGCGCCCTACGAGCAGTACTTC. It is translated as CASSLLRGSGLAPYEQYF.